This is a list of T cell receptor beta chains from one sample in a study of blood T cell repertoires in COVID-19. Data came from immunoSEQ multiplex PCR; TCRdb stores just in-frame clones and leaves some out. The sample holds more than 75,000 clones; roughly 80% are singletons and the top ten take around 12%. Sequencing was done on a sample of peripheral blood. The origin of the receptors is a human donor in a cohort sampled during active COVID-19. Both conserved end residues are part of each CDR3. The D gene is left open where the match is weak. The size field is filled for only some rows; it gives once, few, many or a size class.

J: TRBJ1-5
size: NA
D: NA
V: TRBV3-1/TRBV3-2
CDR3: CASSPRGGGQPQHF
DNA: TGTGCCAGCAGCCCTAGGGGAGGGGGTCAGCCCCAGCATTTT

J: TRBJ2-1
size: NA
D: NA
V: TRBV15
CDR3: CATSRASNEQFF
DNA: TGTGCCACCAGCAGAGCCAGCAATGAGCAGTTCTTC

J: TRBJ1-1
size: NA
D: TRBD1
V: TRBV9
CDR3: CASSVGTGKDTEAFF
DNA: TGTGCCAGCAGCGTAGGGACAGGGAAGGACACTGAAGCTTTCTTT

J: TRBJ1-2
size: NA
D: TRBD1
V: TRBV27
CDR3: CASSSRDRHYGYTF
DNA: TGTGCCAGCAGTTCCCGGGACAGGCACTATGGCTACACCTTC

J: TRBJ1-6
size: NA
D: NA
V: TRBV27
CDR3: CASSQSGWGSYNSPLHF
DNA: TGTGCCAGCAGTCAAAGCGGTTGGGGCTCCTATAATTCACCCCTCCACTTT

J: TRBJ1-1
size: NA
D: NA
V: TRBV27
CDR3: CASSWVSGVEAFF
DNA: TGTGCCAGCAGTTGGGTATCGGGGGTTGAAGCTTTCTTT

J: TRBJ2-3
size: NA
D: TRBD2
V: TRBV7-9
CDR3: CASSLRTSGVVDTQYF
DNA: TGTGCCAGCAGCTTACGGACTAGCGGGGTTGTAGATACGCAGTATTTT

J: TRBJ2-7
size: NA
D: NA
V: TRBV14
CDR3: CASSQERSLEQYF
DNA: TGTGCCAGCAGCCAAGAGCGCTCTCTCGAGCAGTACTTC

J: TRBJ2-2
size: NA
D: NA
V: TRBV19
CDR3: CASSIRGGFNTGELFF
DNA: TGTGCCAGTAGTATCCGCGGGGGCTTCAACACCGGGGAGCTGTTTTTT

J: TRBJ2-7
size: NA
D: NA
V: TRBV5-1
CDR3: CASSLEGLRPFSGLKHAREQYF
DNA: TGCGCCAGCAGCTTGGAGGGGCTCAGACCCTTCTCGGGTCTTAAACACGCCCGCGAGCAGTACTTC

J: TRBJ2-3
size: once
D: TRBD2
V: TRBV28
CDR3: CASKWEGGLAGPTDTQYF
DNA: TGTGCCAGCAAATGGGAGGGAGGGCTAGCGGGGCCCACAGATACGCAGTATTTT

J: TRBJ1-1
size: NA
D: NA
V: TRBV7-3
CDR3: CASSATGRVNTEAFF
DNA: TGTGCCAGCAGCGCGACGGGGAGGGTGAACACTGAAGCTTTCTTT

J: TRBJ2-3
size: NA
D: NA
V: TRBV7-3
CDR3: CASSLNRAGGRAQYF
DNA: TGTGCCAGCAGCTTAAACAGGGCGGGCGGTCGTGCGCAGTATTTT

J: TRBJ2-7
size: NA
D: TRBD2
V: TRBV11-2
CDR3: CASSSRLAGVGYEQYF
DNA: TGTGCCAGCAGCTCCAGACTAGCGGGGGTTGGCTACGAGCAGTACTTC

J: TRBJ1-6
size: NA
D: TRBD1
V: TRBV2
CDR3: CASSGRDRHSPLHF
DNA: TGTGCCAGCAGTGGACGGGACAGGCACTCACCCCTCCACTTT